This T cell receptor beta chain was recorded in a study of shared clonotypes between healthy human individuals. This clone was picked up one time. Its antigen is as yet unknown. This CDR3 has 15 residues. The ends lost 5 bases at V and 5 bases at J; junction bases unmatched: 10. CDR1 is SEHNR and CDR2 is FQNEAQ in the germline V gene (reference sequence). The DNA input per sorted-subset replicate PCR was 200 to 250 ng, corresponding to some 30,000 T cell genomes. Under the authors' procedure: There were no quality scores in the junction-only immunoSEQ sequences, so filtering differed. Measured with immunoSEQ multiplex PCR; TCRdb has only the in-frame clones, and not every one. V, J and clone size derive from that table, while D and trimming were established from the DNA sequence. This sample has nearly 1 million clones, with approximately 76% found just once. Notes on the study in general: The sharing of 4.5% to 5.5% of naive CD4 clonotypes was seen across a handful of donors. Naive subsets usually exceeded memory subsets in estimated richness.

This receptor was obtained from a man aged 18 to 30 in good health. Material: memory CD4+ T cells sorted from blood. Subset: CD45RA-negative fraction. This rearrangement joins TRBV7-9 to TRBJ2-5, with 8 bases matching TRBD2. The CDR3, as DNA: TGTGCCAGCAGCCAACGACTAGCGCATTTGGAGACCCAGTACTTC. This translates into CASSQRLAHLETQYF.